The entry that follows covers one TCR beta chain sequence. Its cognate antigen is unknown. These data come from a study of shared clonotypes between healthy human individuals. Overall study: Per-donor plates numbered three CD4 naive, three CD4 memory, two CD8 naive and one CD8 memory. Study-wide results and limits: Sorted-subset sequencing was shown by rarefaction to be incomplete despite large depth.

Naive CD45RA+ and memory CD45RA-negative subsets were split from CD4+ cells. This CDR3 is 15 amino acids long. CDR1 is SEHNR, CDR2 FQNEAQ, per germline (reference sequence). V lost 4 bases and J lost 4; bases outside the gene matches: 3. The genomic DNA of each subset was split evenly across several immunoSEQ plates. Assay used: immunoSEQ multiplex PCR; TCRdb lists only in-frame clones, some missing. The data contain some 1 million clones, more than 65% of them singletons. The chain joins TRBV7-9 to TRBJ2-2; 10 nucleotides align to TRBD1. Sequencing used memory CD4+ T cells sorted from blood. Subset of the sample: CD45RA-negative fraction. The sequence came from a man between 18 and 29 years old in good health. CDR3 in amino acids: CASSSGTGATGELFF. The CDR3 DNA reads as TGTGCCAGCAGCTCCGGGACAGGGGCCACCGGGGAGCTGTTTTTT.